Listed below are T cell receptor beta chains from one sample, sequenced in a study of cytomegalovirus exposure and HLA in healthy donors. The protocol was immunoSEQ multiplex PCR, while the TCRdb copy is restricted to in-frame clones and leaves out a portion. The table records 95,000 to 150,000 clones, roughly a tenth of them present only once. The sequencing input was PBMCs. The receptors here all came from a woman under 30 in good health and CMV-seropositive. CDR3s include the opening cysteine and the closing phenylalanine or tryptophan. Each record gives: V gene, D gene, clone size, J gene, CDR3 protein, CDR3 DNA. D genes are given only for firm matches. Clone size is stated in some rows and not others, as once, few, many or a class when expanded.

>TRBV5-1|TRBD2|.|TRBJ2-5
CASSKDRSGRYETQYF
TGCGCCAGCAGCAAGGATCGTAGCGGGAGATATGAGACCCAGTACTTC
>TRBV30|TRBD1|few|TRBJ1-1
CAFSGGLTEAFF
TGTGCCTTCTCAGGGGGTCTCACTGAAGCTTTCTTT
>TRBV9|TRBD1|.|TRBJ1-2
CASSHWTADRDGGYTF
TGTGCCAGCAGCCACTGGACGGCGGACAGGGATGGCGGCTACACCTTC
>TRBV19|TRBD2|.|TRBJ2-1
CASSMPPSGRYEQFF
TGTGCCAGTAGTATGCCCCCTAGCGGGAGGTATGAGCAGTTCTTC
>TRBV2|.|few|TRBJ2-1
CASSLVGSYNEQFF
TGTGCCAGCAGCCTAGTGGGCTCCTACAATGAGCAGTTCTTC
>TRBV19|.|.|TRBJ2-5
CASREKGLSGGTQYF
TGTGCCAGTCGGGAGAAAGGACTTTCTGGGGGGACCCAGTACTTC
>TRBV13|TRBD1|few|TRBJ1-1
CASRPIRGAYTEAFF
TGTGCCAGCAGGCCTATCAGGGGGGCATACACTGAAGCTTTCTTT
>TRBV30|TRBD2|few|TRBJ2-6
CAWSGRTGWGGLSSGANVLTF
TGTGCCTGGAGTGGTCGAACGGGGTGGGGGGGACTAAGCTCTGGGGCCAACGTCCTGACTTTC
>TRBV27|.|.|TRBJ1-1
CASSEQGIDRARGRGTEAFF
TGTGCCAGCAGCGAACAAGGGATAGACCGGGCCCGGGGGAGAGGAACTGAAGCTTTCTTT
>TRBV29-1|TRBD2|few|TRBJ2-7
CSVLGPSGDYEQYF
TGCAGCGTTTTAGGTCCTAGCGGGGACTACGAGCAGTACTTC
>TRBV6-5|.|.|TRBJ1-2
CARRSGYGYTF
TGTGCCAGAAGATCAGGCTATGGCTACACCTTC
>TRBV7-2|TRBD2|few|TRBJ2-1
CASSLETSGYNEQFF
TGTGCCAGCAGCTTAGAAACTAGCGGCTACAATGAGCAGTTCTTC
>TRBV27|.|few|TRBJ1-1
CASSLQGMNTEAFF
TGTGCCAGCAGTTTACAGGGGATGAACACTGAAGCTTTCTTT
>TRBV29-1|TRBD2|few|TRBJ2-2
CSVKGGSRANTGELFF
TGCAGCGTTAAGGGCGGGAGTAGGGCGAACACCGGGGAGCTGTTTTTT
>TRBV19|.|few|TRBJ1-5
CASSIVQYSNQPQHF
TGTGCCAGTAGTATTGTCCAGTATAGCAATCAGCCCCAGCATTTT
>TRBV28|.|few|TRBJ2-2
CASSFLYGTTGELFF
TGTGCCAGCAGTTTTCTTTACGGTACCACCGGGGAGCTGTTTTTT
>TRBV5-1|.|.|TRBJ1-4
CASSLGSSGGTNEKLFF
TGCGCCAGCAGCTTGGGCAGCTCAGGTGGAACTAATGAAAAACTGTTTTTT
>TRBV13|TRBD2|few|TRBJ2-1
CASSHPLAGAGNEQFF
TGTGCCAGCAGCCACCCCCTAGCGGGAGCGGGGAATGAGCAGTTCTTC
>TRBV2|TRBD1|few|TRBJ2-1
CASRTGTASNEQFF
TGTGCCAGCAGAACCGGGACAGCGAGCAATGAGCAGTTCTTC
>TRBV6-5|.|.|TRBJ2-1
CASSGGSYNEQFF
TGTGCCAGCAGTGGCGGGTCCTACAATGAGCAGTTCTTC
>TRBV7-9|.|few|TRBJ1-2
CASSPQGANYGYTF
TGTGCCAGCAGCCCACAGGGAGCTAACTATGGCTACACCTTC
>TRBV6-5|TRBD1|.|TRBJ2-7
CASSSPGQDVYEQYF
TGTGCCAGCAGCTCCCCGGGACAGGATGTCTACGAGCAGTACTTC
>TRBV6-1|.|.|TRBJ2-7
CASSPTPGYYEQYF
TGTGCCAGCAGCCCCACCCCCGGTTACTACGAGCAGTACTTC
>TRBV2|TRBD1|few|TRBJ1-1
CASLFTGDTEAFF
TGTGCCAGCCTTTTTACAGGGGACACTGAAGCTTTCTTT
>TRBV18|.|.|TRBJ2-5
CASSPPPGEETQYF
TGTGCCAGCTCACCACCGCCGGGAGAAGAGACCCAGTACTTC
>TRBV20-1|.|.|TRBJ1-1
CSARENTEAFF
TGCAGTGCCAGGGAGAACACTGAAGCTTTCTTT
>TRBV4-2|TRBD2|few|TRBJ2-5
CASSQEGVGLAERRETQYF
TGTGCCAGCAGCCAAGAAGGGGTCGGGCTAGCGGAGCGGAGGGAGACCCAGTACTTC
>TRBV6-4|TRBD2|few|TRBJ2-5
CARQEGTSGGVRETQYF
TGTGCCAGGCAGGAAGGGACTAGCGGGGGGGTCCGGGAGACCCAGTACTTC
>TRBV9|.|.|TRBJ1-2
CASSGGGGSNYGYTF
TGTGCCAGCAGCGGGGGAGGTGGGTCTAACTATGGCTACACCTTC
>TRBV9|TRBD1|few|TRBJ2-5
CASSVGQTTEETQYF
TGTGCCAGCAGCGTGGGACAGACAACTGAAGAGACCCAGTACTTC
>TRBV6-4|.|.|TRBJ2-3
CASSDPIPDTQYF
TGTGCCAGCAGTGACCCCATTCCAGATACGCAGTATTTT
>TRBV13|TRBD2|.|TRBJ2-3
CASSLGGTSGRTTDTQYF
TGTGCCAGCAGCTTAGGGGGGACTAGCGGACGAACGACAGATACGCAGTATTTT
>TRBV5-6|TRBD2|.|TRBJ2-7
CASSLEAGGSYEQYF
TGTGCCAGCAGCTTGGAAGCGGGAGGGTCCTACGAGCAGTACTTC
>TRBV19|.|.|TRBJ1-6
CASSPQGRMDSPLHF
TGTGCCAGTAGTCCACAGGGCAGAATGGATTCACCCCTCCACTTT
>TRBV29-1|.|.|TRBJ2-2
CSVRGLADTGELFF
TGCAGCGTTAGGGGTTTAGCGGACACCGGGGAGCTGTTTTTT
>TRBV7-9|.|.|TRBJ1-5
CASSLAGQRNQPQHF
TGTGCCAGCAGCTTAGCGGGGCAGAGAAATCAGCCCCAGCATTTT
>TRBV18|.|.|TRBJ1-3
CASSPASRASGNTIYF
TGTGCCAGCTCACCAGCTTCGAGGGCGTCTGGAAACACCATATATTTT
>TRBV9|.|.|TRBJ1-2
CASSVQGANYGYTF
TGTGCCAGCAGCGTACAGGGTGCTAACTATGGCTACACCTTC
>TRBV6-5|TRBD1|few|TRBJ1-2
CASSYDGTANYGYTF
TGTGCCAGCAGTTACGATGGGACAGCGAACTATGGCTACACCTTC
>TRBV11-1|TRBD1|few|TRBJ1-1
CASSLLTGVTEAFF
TGTGCCAGCAGCTTACTGACAGGGGTCACTGAAGCTTTCTTT
>TRBV28|TRBD1|few|TRBJ1-1
CASSPIRGRSLAFF
TGTGCCAGCAGTCCGATCAGGGGGCGCTCGTTGGCTTTCTTT
>TRBV4-1|.|few|TRBJ1-4
CASSRQAIEKLFF
TGCGCCAGCAGCCGCCAGGCGATTGAAAAACTGTTTTTT
>TRBV5-1|.|few|TRBJ1-6
CASSLTSSGANSPLHF
TGCGCCAGCAGCTTGACGTCGTCTGGGGCCAATTCACCCCTCCACTTT
>TRBV6-5|TRBD1|.|TRBJ1-5
CASRRSTGAEQPQHF
TGTGCCAGCAGACGCTCGACAGGGGCGGAACAGCCCCAGCATTTT
>TRBV5-1|.|.|TRBJ1-1
CASRPYRADTEAFF
TGCGCCAGCAGACCATACAGGGCGGACACTGAAGCTTTCTTT
>TRBV28|.|few|TRBJ2-5
CASSLEGETQYF
TGTGCCAGCAGTTTAGAGGGAGAGACCCAGTACTTC
>TRBV5-1|.|few|TRBJ2-7
CASSLASVGYEQYF
TGCGCCAGCAGCTTGGCCAGCGTCGGCTACGAGCAGTACTTC
>TRBV7-7|TRBD2|.|TRBJ2-1
CASSLASGNHNEQFF
TGTGCTAGCAGCTTAGCTAGCGGGAACCACAATGAGCAGTTCTTC
>TRBV28|.|.|TRBJ2-6
CASNKTGSGANVLTF
TGTGCCAGCAACAAGACAGGCTCTGGGGCCAACGTCCTGACTTTC
>TRBV2|TRBD2|.|TRBJ2-6
CASSVLAAVTGANVLTF
TGTGCCAGCAGTGTACTAGCGGCCGTAACGGGGGCCAACGTCCTGACTTTC
>TRBV6-6|.|few|TRBJ1-4
CASSYGGGTNEKLFF
TGTGCCAGCAGTTACGGGGGGGGAACTAATGAAAAACTGTTTTTT
>TRBV4-1|TRBD1|few|TRBJ2-7
CASSQDRGQGRSYEQYF
TGCGCCAGCAGCCAAGATCGAGGACAGGGTCGATCCTACGAGCAGTACTTC
>TRBV2|.|.|TRBJ1-2
CASREGEGLYGYTF
TGTGCCAGCAGGGAAGGAGAGGGTTTGTATGGCTACACCTTC
>TRBV5-1|TRBD2|few|TRBJ2-5
CATCPAGLAGGYNRETQYF
TGCGCCACCTGTCCCGCGGGACTAGCGGGAGGCTATAATAGGGAGACCCAGTACTTC
>TRBV1|.|.|TRBJ1-2
CTSSQAPGYRGYTF
TGCACCAGCAGCCAAGCCCCCGGTTACAGAGGCTACACCTTC